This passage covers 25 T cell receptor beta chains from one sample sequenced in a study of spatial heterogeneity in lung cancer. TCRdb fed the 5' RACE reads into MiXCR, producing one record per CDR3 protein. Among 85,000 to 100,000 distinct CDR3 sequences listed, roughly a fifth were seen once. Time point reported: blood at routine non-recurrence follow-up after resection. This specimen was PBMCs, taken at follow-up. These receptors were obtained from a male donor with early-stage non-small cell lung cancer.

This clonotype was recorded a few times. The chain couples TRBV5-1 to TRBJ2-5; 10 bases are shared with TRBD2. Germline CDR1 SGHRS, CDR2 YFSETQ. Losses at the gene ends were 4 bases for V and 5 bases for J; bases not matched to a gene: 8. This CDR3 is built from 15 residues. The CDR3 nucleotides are TGCGCCAGCAGCCCTAGCGGGGGTAACTCGGAGACCCAGTACTTC. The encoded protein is CASSPSGGNSETQYF.

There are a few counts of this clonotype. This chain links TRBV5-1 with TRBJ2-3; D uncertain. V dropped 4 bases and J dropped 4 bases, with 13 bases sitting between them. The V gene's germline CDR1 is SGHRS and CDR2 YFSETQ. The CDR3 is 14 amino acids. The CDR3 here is CASSPAGPADTQYF. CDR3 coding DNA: TGCGCCAGCAGCCCGGCAGGTCCGGCAGATACGCAGTATTTT.

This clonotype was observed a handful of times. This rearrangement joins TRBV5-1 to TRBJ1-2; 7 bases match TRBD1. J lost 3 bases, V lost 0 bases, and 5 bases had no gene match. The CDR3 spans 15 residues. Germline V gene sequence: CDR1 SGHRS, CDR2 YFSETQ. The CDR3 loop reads CASSLGQGTYYGYTF. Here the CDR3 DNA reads TGCGCCAGCAGCTTGGGACAGGGCACGTACTATGGCTACACCTTC.

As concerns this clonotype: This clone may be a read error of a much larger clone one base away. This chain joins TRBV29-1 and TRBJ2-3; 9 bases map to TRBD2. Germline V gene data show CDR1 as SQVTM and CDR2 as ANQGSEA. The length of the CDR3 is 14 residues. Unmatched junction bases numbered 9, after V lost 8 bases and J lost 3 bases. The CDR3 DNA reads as TGCAGCAGGACGGGCAGCGGGGGGACAGATACGCAGTATTTT. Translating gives CSRTGSGGTDTQYF.

CDR3 nucleotide sequence: TGTGCCAGCTCCGGGACTAGCGGCTACAATGAGCAGTTCTTC. Encoded protein: CASSGTSGYNEQFF. The chain joins TRBV2 to TRBJ2-1; 11 positions agree with TRBD2. The CDR3 length is 14 residues. Trimming at V came to 8 bases and at J to 3 bases, leaving 3 bases not matched to a gene. Germline CDR1 is SNHLY and CDR2 is FYNNEI.

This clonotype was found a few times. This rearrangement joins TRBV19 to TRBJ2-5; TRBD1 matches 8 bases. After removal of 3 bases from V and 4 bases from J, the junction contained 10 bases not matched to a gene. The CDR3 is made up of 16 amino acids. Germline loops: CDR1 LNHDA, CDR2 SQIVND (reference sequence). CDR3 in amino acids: CASSIEQGVLIETQYF. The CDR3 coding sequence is TGTGCCAGTAGTATCGAACAGGGGGTTTTGATAGAGACCCAGTACTTC.

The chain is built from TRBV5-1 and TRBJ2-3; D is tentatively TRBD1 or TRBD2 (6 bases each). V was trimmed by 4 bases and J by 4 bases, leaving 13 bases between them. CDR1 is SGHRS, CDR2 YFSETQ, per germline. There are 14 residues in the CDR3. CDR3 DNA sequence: TGCGCCAGCAGCACCGGGGGCCAGCCAGATACGCAGTATTTT. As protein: CASSTGGQPDTQYF.

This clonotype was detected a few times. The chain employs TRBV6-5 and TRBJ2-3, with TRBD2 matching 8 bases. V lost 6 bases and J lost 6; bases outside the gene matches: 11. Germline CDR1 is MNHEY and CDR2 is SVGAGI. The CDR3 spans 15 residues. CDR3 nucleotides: TGTGCCAGCAGACTTAGCGGGATAACCACGGATACGCAGTATTTT. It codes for CASRLSGITTDTQYF.

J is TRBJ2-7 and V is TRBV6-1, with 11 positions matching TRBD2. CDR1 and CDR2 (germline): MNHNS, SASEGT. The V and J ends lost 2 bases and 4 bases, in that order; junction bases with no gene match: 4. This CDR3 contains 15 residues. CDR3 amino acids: CASSELAGGEYEQYV. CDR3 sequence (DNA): TGTGCCAGCAGTGAACTAGCGGGGGGCGAATACGAGCAGTACGTC.

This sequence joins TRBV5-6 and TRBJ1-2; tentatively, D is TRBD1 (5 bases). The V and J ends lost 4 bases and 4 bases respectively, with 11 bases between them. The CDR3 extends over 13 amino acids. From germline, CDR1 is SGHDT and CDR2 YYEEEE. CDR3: CASSPGGAYGYTF. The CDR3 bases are TGTGCCAGCAGCCCGGGGGGAGCCTATGGCTACACCTTC.

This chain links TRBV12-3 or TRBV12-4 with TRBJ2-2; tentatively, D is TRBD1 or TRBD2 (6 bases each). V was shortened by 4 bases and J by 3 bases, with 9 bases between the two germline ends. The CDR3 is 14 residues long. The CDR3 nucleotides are TGTGCCAGCAGTTCAAGGGGGGACACCGGGGAGCTGTTTTTT. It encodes CASSSRGDTGELFF.

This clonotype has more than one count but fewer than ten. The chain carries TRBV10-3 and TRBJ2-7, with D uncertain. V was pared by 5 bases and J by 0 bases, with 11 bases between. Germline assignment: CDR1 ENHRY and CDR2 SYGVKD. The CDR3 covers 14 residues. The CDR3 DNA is TGTGCCATCAGTTTGACCGAGGCCTCCTACGAGCAGTACTTC. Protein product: CAISLTEASYEQYF.

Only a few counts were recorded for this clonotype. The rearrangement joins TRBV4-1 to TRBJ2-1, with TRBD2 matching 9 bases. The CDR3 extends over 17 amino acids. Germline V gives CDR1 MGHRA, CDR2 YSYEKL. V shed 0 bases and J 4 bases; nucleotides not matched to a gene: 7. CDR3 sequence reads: CASSQDQLAGGYNEQFF. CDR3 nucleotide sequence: TGCGCCAGCAGCCAAGATCAGCTGGCGGGAGGGTACAATGAGCAGTTCTTC.

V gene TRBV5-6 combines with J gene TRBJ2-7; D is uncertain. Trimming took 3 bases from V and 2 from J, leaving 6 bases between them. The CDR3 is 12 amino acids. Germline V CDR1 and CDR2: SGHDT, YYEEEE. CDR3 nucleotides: TGTGCCAGCAGCTGGGGAACCTACGAGCAGTACGTC. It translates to CASSWGTYEQYV.

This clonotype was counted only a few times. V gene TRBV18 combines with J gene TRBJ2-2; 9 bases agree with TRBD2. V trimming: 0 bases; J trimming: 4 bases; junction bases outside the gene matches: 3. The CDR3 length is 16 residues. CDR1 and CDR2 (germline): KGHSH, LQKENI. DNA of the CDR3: TGTGCCAGCTCACCACCGGGACTAGCATCCACCGGGGAGCTGTTTTTT. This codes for CASSPPGLASTGELFF.

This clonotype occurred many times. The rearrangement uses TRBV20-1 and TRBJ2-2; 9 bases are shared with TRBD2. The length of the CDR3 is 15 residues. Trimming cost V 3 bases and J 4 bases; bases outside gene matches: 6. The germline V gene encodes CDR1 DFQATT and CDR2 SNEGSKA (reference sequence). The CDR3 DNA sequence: TGCAGTGCTAGCAGTAGCGGGAGTAGCACCGGGGAGCTGTTTTTT. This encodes CSASSSGSSTGELFF.

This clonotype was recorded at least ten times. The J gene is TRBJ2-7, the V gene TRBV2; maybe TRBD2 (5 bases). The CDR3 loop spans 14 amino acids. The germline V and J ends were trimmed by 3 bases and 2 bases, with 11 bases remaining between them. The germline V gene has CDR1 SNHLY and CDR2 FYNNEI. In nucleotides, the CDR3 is TGTGCCAGCAGTGAGGGAGACTACCCCTACGAGCAGTACTTC. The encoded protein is CASSEGDYPYEQYF.

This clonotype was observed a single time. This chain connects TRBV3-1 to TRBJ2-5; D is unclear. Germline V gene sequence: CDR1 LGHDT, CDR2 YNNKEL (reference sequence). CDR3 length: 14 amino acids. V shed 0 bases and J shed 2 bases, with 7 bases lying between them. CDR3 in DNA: TGTGCCAGCAGCCAAGATTCAGGTCAAGAGACCCAGTACTTC. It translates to CASSQDSGQETQYF.

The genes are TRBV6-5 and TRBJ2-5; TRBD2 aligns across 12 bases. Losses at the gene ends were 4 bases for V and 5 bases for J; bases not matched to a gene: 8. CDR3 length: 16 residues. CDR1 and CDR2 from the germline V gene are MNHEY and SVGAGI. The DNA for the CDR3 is TGTGCCAGCAGTTCTCCCCGGACTAGCGGGATTGAGACCCAGTACTTC. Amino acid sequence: CASSSPRTSGIETQYF.

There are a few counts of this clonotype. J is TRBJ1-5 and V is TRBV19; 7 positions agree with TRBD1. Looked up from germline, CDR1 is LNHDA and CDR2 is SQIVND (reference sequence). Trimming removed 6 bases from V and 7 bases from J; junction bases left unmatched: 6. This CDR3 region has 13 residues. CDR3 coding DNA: TGTGCCAGTAGCACAGGGGTGTTCCAGCCCCAGCATTTT. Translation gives CASSTGVFQPQHF.

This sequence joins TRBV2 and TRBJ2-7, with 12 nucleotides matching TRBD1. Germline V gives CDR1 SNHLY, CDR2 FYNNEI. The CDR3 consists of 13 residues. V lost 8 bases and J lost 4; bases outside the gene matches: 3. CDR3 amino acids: CASRDRGQYEQYV. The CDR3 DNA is TGTGCCAGCCGGGACAGGGGGCAGTACGAGCAGTACGTC.

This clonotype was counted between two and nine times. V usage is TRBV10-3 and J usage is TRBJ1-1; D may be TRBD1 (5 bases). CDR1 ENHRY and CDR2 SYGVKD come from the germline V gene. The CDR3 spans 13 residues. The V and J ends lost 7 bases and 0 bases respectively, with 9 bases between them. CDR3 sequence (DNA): TGTGCCATCACTCGACAGATGAACACTGAAGCTTTCTTT. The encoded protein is CAITRQMNTEAFF.

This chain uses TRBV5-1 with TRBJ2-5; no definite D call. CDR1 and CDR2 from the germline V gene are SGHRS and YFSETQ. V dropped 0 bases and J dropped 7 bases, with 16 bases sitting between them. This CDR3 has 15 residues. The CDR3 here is CASSLDAGQPGTQYF. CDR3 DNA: TGCGCCAGCAGCTTGGATGCAGGCCAACCAGGGACCCAGTACTTC.

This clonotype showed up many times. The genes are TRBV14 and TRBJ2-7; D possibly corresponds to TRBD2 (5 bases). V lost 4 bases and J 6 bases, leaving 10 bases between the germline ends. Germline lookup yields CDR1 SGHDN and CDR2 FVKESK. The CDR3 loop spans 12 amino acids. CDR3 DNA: TGTGCCAGCAGCCCCTTGGCGGGCGAGCAGTACTTC. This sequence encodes CASSPLAGEQYF.

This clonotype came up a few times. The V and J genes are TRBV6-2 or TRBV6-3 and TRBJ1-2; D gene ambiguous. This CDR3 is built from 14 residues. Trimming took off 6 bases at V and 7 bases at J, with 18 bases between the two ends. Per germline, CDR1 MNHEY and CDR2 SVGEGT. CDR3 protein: CASSFERPVIGYTF. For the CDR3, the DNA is TGTGCCAGCAGCTTCGAACGTCCCGTGATTGGCTACACCTTC.